Listed here is a single T cell receptor beta chain. V lost 0 bases to trimming and J lost 5 bases; unmatched junction nucleotides: 5. The CDR3 has 15 amino acids. CDR1 and CDR2 from the germline V gene are SGHNT and YYREEE (reference sequence). The sample belongs to a study of blood T cell repertoires in COVID-19. Across the study: From the United States, Italy and Spain came samples of acute and convalescent COVID-19. T cells, B-cell-depleted T cells, or PBMCs provided the cDNA or gDNA that served as material.

Original data processing: Amplification with reference gene primers provided the estimates of nucleated cell counts. Method: immunoSEQ multiplex PCR; TCRdb's copy keeps in-frame clones and lacks some. The DNA was the basis for D and trimming; V, J and clone size are from that table. The sample holds more than 150,000 clones, about 85% seen once. The chain is built from TRBV5-4 and TRBJ2-5; 9 bases match TRBD1. The sample was peripheral blood. This clonotype originated in a woman aged 80 or over with acute or convalescent COVID-19. The CDR3 reads CASSLEQGAAETQYF. The CDR3 nucleotides read TGTGCCAGCAGCTTGGAACAGGGGGCGGCGGAGACCCAGTACTTC.